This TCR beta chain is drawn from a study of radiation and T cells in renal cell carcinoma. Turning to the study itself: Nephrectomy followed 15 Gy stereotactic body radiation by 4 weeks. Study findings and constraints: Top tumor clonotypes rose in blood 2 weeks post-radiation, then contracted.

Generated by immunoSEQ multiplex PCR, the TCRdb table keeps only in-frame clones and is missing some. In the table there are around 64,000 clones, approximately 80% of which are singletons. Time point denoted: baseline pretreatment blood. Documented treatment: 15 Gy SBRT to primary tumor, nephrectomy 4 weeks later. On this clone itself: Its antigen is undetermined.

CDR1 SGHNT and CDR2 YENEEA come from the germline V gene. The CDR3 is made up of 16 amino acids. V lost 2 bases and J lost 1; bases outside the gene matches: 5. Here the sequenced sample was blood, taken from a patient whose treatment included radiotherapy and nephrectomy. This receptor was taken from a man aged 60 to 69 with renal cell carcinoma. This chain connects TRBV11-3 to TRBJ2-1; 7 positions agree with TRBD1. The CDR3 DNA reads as TGTGCCAGCAGCTTACAAGGACAGGTGTCCTACAATGAGCAGTTCTTC. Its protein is CASSLQGQVSYNEQFF.